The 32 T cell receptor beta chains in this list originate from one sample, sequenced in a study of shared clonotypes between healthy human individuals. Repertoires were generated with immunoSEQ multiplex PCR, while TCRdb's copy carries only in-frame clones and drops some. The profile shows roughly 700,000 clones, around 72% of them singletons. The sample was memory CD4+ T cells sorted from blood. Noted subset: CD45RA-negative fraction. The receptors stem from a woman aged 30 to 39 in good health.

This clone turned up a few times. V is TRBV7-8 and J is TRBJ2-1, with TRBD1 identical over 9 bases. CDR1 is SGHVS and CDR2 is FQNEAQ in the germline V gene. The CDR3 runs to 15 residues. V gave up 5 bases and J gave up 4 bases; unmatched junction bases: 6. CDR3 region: CASSPDRGAYNEQFF. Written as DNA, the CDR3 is TGTGCCAGCAGCCCCGACAGGGGGGCTTACAATGAGCAGTTCTTC.

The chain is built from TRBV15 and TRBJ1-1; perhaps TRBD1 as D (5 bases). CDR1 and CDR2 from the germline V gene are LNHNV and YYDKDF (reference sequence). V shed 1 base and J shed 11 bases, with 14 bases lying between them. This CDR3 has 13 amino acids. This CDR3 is CATSRGDGRVAFF. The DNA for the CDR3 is TGTGCCACCAGCAGAGGGGACGGCCGGGTTGCTTTCTTT. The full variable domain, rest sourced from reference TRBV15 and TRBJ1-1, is DAMVIQNPRYQVTQFGKPVTLSCSQTLNHNVMYWYQQKSSQAPKLLFHYYDKDFNNEADTPDNFQSRRPNTSFCFLDIRSPGLGDTAMYLCATSRGDGRVAFFGQGTRLTVV.

CDR3 amino acids: CASSTRQGAYEQYF. In nucleotides, the CDR3 is TGTGCCAGCAGCACCCGACAGGGGGCCTACGAGCAGTACTTC. V and J are TRBV7-2 and TRBJ2-7, with 9 bases that match TRBD1. Per germline, CDR1 SGHTA and CDR2 FQGNSA. V shed 5 bases and J 2 bases; nucleotides not matched to a gene: 4. CDR3 size: 14 residues.

The CDR3 coding sequence is TGTGCCAGTAGTAATACAGGGTTTGAGACCCAGTACTTC. Amino acid sequence: CASSNTGFETQYF. The chain recombines TRBV19 with TRBJ2-5, with TRBD1 as a possible D gene (6 bases). The germline gives CDR1 LNHDA, CDR2 SQIVND (reference sequence). With 4 bases removed from V and 5 bases from J, the gap between germline ends came to 11 bases. The CDR3 sequence is 13 residues long.

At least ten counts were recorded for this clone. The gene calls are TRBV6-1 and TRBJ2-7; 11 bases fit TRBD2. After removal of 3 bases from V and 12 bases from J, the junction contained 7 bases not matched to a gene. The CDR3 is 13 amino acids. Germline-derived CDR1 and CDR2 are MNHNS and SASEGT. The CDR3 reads CASSETSGVYAYF. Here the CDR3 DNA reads TGTGCCAGCAGTGAGACTAGCGGGGTCTATGCGTACTTC.

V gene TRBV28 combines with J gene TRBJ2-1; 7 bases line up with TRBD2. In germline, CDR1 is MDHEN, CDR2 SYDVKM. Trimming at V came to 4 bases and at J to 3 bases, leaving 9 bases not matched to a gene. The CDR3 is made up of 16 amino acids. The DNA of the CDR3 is TGTGCCAGCAGTTGGGAGCGGGGCGGCCTCTACAATGAGCAGTTCTTC. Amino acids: CASSWERGGLYNEQFF.

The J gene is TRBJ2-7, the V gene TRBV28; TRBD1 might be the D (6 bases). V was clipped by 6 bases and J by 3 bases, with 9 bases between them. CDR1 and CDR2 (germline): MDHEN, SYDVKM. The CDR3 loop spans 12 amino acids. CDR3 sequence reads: CASRGTSYEQYF. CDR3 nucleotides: TGTGCCAGCAGGGGGACAAGCTACGAGCAGTACTTC.

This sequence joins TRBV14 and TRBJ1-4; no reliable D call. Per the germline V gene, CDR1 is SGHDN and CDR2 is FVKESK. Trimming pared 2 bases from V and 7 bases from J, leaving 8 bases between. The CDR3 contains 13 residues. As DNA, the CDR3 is TGTGCCAGCAGCCAACGCGTTGTTGAAAAACTGTTTTTT. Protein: CASSQRVVEKLFF.

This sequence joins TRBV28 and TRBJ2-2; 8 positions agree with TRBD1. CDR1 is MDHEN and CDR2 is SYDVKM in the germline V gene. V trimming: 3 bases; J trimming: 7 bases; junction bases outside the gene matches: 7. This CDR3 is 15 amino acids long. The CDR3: CASSFRQGANGELFF. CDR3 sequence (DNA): TGTGCCAGCAGTTTTCGCCAGGGGGCGAACGGGGAGCTGTTTTTT.

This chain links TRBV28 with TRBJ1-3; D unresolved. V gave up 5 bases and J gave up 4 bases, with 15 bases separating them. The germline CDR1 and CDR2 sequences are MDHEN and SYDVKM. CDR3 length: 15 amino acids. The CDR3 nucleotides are TGTGCCAGCAGTCCGGCCGTGGACTTCGGAAACACCATATATTTT. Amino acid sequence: CASSPAVDFGNTIYF.

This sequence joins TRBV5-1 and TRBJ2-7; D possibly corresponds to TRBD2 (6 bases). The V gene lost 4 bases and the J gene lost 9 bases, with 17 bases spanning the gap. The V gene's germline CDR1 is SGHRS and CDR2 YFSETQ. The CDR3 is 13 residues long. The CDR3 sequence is CASSPAGGRGQYF. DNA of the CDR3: TGCGCCAGCAGCCCGGCCGGGGGTAGAGGGCAGTACTTC.

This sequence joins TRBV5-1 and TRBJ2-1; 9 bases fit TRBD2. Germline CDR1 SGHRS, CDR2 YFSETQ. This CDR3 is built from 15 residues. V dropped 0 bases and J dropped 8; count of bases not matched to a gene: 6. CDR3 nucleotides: TGCGCCAGCAGCTTGGACGGGACTAGCCCTGATGAGCAGTTCTTC. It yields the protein CASSLDGTSPDEQFF.

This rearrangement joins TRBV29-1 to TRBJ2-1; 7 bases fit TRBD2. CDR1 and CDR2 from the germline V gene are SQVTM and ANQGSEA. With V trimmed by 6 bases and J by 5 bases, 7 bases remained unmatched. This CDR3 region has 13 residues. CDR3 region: CSVNWRENNEQFF. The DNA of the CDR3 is TGCAGCGTCAACTGGCGGGAGAACAATGAGCAGTTCTTC.

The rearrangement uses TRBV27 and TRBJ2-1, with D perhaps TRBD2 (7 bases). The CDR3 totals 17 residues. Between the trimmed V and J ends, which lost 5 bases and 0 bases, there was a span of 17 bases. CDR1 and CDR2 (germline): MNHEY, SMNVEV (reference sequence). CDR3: CASSDAGGGSSYNEQFF. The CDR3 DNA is TGTGCCAGCAGTGACGCCGGGGGCGGGAGCTCCTACAATGAGCAGTTCTTC.

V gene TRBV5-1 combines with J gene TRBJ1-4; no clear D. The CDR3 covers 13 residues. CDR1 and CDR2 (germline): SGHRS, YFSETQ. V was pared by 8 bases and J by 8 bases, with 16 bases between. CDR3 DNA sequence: TGCGCCAGTCAACGGGATAGATCCGAAAAACTGTTTTTT. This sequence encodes CASQRDRSEKLFF.

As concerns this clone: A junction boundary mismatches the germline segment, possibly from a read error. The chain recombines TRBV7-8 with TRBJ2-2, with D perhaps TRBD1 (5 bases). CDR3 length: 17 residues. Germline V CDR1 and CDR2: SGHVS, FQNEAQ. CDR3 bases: TGTGCCAGCAGATTAGCCCGGACAACCAAAAACACCGGGGAGCTGTTTTTT. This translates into CASRLARTTKNTGELFF. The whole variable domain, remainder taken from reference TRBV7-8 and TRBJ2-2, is GAGVSQSPRYKVAKRGQDVALRCDPISGHVSLFWYQQALGQGPEFLTYFQNEAQLDKSGLPSDRFFAERPEGSVSTLKIQRTQQEDSAVYLCASRLARTTKNTGELFFGEGSRLTVL.

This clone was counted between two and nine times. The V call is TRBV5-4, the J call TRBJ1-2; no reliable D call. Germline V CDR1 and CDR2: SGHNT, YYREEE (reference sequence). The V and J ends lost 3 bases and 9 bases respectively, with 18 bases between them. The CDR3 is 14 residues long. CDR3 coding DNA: TGTGCCAGCAGCTCAAGCGACCCACCTAGTCGCTACACCTTC. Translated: CASSSSDPPSRYTF.

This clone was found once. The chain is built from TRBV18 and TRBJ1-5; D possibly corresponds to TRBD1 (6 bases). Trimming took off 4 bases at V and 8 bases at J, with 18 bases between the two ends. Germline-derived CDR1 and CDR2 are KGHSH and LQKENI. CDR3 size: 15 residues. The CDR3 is CASSQRWGGREPQHF. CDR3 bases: TGTGCCAGCTCACAAAGGTGGGGGGGCCGAGAGCCCCAGCATTTT. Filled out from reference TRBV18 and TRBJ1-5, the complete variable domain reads NAGVMQNPRHLVRRRGQEARLRCSPMKGHSHVYWYRQLPEEGLKFMVYLQKENIIDESGMPKERFSAEFPKEGPSILRIQQVVRGDSAAYFCASSQRWGGREPQHFGDGTRLSIL.

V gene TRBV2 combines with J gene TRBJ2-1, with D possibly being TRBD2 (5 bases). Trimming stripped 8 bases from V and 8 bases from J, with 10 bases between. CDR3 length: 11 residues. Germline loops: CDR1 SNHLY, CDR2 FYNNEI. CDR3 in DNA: TGTGCCAGCCGGGGTTTTTATGAGCAGTTCTTC. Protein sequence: CASRGFYEQFF.

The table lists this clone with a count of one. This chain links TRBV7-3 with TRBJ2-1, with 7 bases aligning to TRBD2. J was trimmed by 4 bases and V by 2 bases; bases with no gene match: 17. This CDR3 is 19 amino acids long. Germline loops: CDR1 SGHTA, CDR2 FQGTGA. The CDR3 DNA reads TGTGCCAGCAGCTTAGTGGGACGCTCAGGCGGGAGTCGGTACAATGAGCAGTTCTTC. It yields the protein CASSLVGRSGGSRYNEQFF.

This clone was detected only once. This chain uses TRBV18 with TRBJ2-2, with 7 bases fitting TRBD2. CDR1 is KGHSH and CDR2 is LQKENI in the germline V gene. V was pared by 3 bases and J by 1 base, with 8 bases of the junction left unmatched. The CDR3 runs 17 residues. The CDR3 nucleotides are TGTGCCAGCTCACCCGCCTCGAGCGGGATGAACACCGGGGAGCTGTTTTTT. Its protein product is CASSPASSGMNTGELFF.

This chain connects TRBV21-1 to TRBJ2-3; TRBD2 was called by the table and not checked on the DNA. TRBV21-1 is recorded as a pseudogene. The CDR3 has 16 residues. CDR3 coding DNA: TGTGCCAGCAGCTCCCGGGGGAGAAGTACGACAGATACGCAGTATTTT. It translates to CASSSRGRSTTDTQYF.

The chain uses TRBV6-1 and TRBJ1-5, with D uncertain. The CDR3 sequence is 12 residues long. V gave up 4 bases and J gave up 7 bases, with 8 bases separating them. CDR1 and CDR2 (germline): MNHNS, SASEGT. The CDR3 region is CASSGGVQPQHF. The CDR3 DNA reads TGTGCCAGCAGTGGCGGTGTCCAGCCCCAGCATTTT.

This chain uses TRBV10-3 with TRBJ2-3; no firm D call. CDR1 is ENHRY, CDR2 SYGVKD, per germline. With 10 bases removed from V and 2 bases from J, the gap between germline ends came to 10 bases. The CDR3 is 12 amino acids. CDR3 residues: CATASNTDTQYF. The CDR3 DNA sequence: TGTGCCACCGCCTCAAACACAGATACGCAGTATTTT.

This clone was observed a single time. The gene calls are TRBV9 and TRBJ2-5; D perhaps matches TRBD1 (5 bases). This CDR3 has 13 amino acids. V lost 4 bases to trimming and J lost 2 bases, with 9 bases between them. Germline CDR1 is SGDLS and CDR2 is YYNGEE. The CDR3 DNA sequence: TGTGCCAGCAGCTGGCAGGGACAAGAGACCCAGTACTTC. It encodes CASSWQGQETQYF.

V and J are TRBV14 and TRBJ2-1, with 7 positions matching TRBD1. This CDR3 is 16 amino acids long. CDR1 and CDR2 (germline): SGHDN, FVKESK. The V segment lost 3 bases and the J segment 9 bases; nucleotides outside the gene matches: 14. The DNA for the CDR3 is TGTGCCAGCAGCCAGGGACAGTCCCAGTGGTCGGGTGAGCAGTTCTTC. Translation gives CASSQGQSQWSGEQFF. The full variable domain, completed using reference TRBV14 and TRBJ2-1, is EAGVTQFPSHSVIEKGQTVTLRCDPISGHDNLYWYRRVMGKEIKFLLHFVKESKQDESGMPNNRFLAERTGGTYSTLKVQPAELEDSGVYFCASSQGQSQWSGEQFFGPGTRLTVL.

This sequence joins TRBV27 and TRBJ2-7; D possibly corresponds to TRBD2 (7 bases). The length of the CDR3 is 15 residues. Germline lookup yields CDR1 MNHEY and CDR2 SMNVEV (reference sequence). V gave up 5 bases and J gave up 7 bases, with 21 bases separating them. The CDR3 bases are TGTGCCAGCAGTCCGGGGGGCGGGAGATTGTATGAGCAGTACTTC. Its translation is CASSPGGGRLYEQYF.

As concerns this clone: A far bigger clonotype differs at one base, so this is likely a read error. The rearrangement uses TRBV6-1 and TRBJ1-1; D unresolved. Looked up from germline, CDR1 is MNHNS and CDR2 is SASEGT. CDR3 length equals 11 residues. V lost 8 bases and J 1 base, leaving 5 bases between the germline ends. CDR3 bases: TGTGCCAGCGGGAAGAACACTGAAGCTTTCTTT. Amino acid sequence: CASGKNTEAFF.

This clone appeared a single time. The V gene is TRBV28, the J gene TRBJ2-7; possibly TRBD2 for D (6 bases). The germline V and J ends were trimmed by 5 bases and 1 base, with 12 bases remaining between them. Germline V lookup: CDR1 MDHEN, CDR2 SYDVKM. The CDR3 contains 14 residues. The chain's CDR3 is CASSLSGGSYEQYF. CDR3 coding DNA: TGTGCCAGCAGTCTTAGCGGAGGGTCCTACGAGCAGTACTTC.

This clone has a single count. CDR3 protein: CASSIDRVETRPQHF. The CDR3 region has the DNA TGTGCCAGTAGTATAGATCGGGTGGAGACCAGGCCCCAGCATTTT. V gene TRBV19 combines with J gene TRBJ1-5; D gene unclear. The CDR3 sequence is 15 residues long. Per germline, CDR1 LNHDA and CDR2 SQIVND (reference sequence). V was shortened by 0 bases and J by 9 bases, with 15 bases between the two germline ends. The whole variable domain, filled in from reference TRBV19 and TRBJ1-5, reads DGGITQSPKYLFRKEGQNVTLSCEQNLNHDAMYWYRQDPGQGLRLIYYSQIVNDFQKGDIAEGYSVSREKKESFPLTVTSAQKNPTAFYLCASSIDRVETRPQHFGDGTRLSIL.

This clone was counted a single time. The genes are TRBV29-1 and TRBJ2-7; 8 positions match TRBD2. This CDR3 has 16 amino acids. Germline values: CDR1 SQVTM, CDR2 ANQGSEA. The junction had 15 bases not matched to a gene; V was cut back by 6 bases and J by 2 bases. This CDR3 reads CSVETGPSGYTYEQYF. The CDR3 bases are TGCAGCGTGGAGACAGGCCCTAGCGGGTATACCTACGAGCAGTACTTC.

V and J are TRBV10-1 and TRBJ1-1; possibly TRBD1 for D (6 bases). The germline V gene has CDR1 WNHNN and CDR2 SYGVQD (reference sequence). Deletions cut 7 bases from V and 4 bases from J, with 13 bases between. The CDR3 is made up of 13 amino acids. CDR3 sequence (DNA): TGCGCCAGCATGGGGGGCTTTGGCACTGAAGCTTTCTTT. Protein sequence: CASMGGFGTEAFF.